The subject of this entry is one TCR beta chain. Time point given: new active TB diagnosis, blood taken before or within 7 days of starting treatment. Sequencing used immunoSEQ multiplex PCR; TCRdb keeps in-frame clones, though not all of them. This sample has over 30,000 clones; roughly 93% occur once, and the top ten carry about an eighth. This sample was included in a study of T cells in tuberculosis. Sequences were derived from PBMCs, sampled at tuberculosis diagnosis. This clonotype was obtained from an adult with tuberculosis.

CDR3 in DNA: TGCAGCGTTGATGGGAGAGGGCTACCCAATGAGCAGTTCTTC. Amino acid sequence: CSVDGRGLPNEQFF. The chain has TRBV29-1 and TRBJ2-1, with D perhaps TRBD2 (5 bases). Germline lookup yields CDR1 SQVTM and CDR2 ANQGSEA. The CDR3 is 14 amino acids. Deletions cut 3 bases from V and 6 bases from J, with 15 bases between.